This record concerns one TCR beta chain sequence. The junction differs from germline at one of its ends, possibly a read error. Each CDR3 protein is one row after TCRdb ran MiXCR on the 5' RACE reads. The profile shows around 1.7 million distinct CDR3 sequences, about 30% of them singletons. The sample comes from a study of identical twins. Sequenced: cord blood. The sequence came from a newborn girl in good health.

The CDR3 here is CSAHKYSSFNEKPFF. CDR3 bases: TGCAGTGCACACAAATACAGCTCCTTTAATGAAAAACCGTTTTTT. J is TRBJ1-4 and V is TRBV20-1, with D unresolved. Germline CDR1 DFQATT, CDR2 SNEGSKA (reference sequence). The CDR3 has 15 residues.